This T cell receptor beta chain was obtained from a study of cytomegalovirus exposure and HLA in healthy donors. The primer mix had 60 Vbeta and 13 Jbeta primers. Original methodology: About 83 million unique TCR beta chains, 9 million to 12 million shared, were counted in a later analysis. Sequencing was performed with immunoSEQ multiplex PCR; in TCRdb, only in-frame clones are kept and a portion is missing. V and J calls and clone size are given by that table; D and trimming were obtained from the DNA. The data show about 160,000 clones, 75% seen once. The V end was cut by 4 bases, the J end by 6 bases, with 14 bases between. The CDR3 covers 14 residues. Per germline, CDR1 SGHTS and CDR2 YDEGEE.

The sample consisted of PBMCs. The sequence was collected from a woman aged 50 to 65 in good health and CMV-seropositive. The gene calls are TRBV5-8 and TRBJ2-1, with a possible D match to TRBD1 (5 bases). The CDR3 DNA reads TGTGCCAGCAGCATCCGCCCAGGGTCCAATGAGCAGTTCTTC. Encoded protein: CASSIRPGSNEQFF.